The source of this T cell receptor beta chain is a study of blood T cell repertoires in COVID-19. Researchers sorted participants into cohorts using their self-reported clinical history. TCRdb's copy holds only in-frame clones and misses some; the assay was immunoSEQ multiplex PCR. This sample has fewer than 200,000 clones, with over 65% found just once. Germline CDR1 reads MNHEY; CDR2 reads SVGAGI. V was pared by 0 bases and J by 6 bases, with 14 bases between. The CDR3 has 15 residues. The specimen was PBMCs or T cells enriched from blood (not recorded which). This sequence was found in a woman aged 45 to 65 who had recovered from COVID-19. This chain links TRBV6-5 with TRBJ1-2; no definite D call. CDR3 sequence: CASSYSFVAGHGYTF. DNA of the CDR3: TGTGCCAGCAGTTACTCTTTCGTGGCGGGCCATGGCTACACCTTC.